Listed here is a single T cell receptor (beta chain). Its antigen remains unidentified. Naive CD8 populations comprised CD45RO-negative cells positively selected for CCR7, excluding terminally differentiated effector memory CD45RA+ cells. The data are from a study of shared clonotypes between healthy human individuals. On the study more broadly: Per-donor plates numbered three CD4 naive, three CD4 memory, two CD8 naive and one CD8 memory. Study-wide findings and caveats: At large depth, rarefaction still showed sorted-subset sequencing to be incomplete.

Assay: immunoSEQ multiplex PCR; the TCRdb copy retains only in-frame clones and omits some. The repertoire holds millions of clones, with around 96% as singletons. This receptor was obtained from a man aged 18 to 35 in good health. Sequencing used naive CD8+ T cells sorted from blood.

The CDR3 DNA reads TGTGCCAGCAGTTTAGGTGGACTAGCGGGGGTCGAGCAGTACTTC. Protein: CASSLGGLAGVEQYF. V usage is TRBV27 and J usage is TRBJ2-7; 13 bases match TRBD2. Germline V lookup: CDR1 MNHEY, CDR2 SMNVEV (reference sequence). Trimming removed 2 bases from V and 6 bases from J; junction bases left unmatched: 4. CDR3 size: 15 residues.